By share, the clone carrying this T cell receptor beta chain ranks as medium-sized. What it binds is not known. This sample is part of a study of early T cells in non-severe SARS-CoV-2 infection. Overall study findings and caveats: Comparison of clonotypes with VDJdb favored anti-spike CD8 responses while missing private and CD4 specificities.

One entry per CDR3 protein, called by TCRdb with MiXCR from the 5' RACE reads. The data hold tens of thousands of distinct CDR3 sequences, with 9.5% to 15% observed a single time. Losses at the gene ends were 0 bases for V and 3 bases for J; bases not matched to a gene: 3. The CDR3 consists of 15 residues. Germline V gives CDR1 DFQATT, CDR2 SNEGSKA (reference sequence). Material: whole blood. This TCR came from an adult who was a healthcare worker with PCR-confirmed SARS-CoV-2 infection or an uninfected control (not recorded which). V and J are TRBV20-1 and TRBJ2-1; 9 bases align to TRBD1. CDR3 in DNA: TGCAGTGCTAGAGATATGGGACAGGGCTACAATGAGCAGTTCTTC. It yields the protein CSARDMGQGYNEQFF.